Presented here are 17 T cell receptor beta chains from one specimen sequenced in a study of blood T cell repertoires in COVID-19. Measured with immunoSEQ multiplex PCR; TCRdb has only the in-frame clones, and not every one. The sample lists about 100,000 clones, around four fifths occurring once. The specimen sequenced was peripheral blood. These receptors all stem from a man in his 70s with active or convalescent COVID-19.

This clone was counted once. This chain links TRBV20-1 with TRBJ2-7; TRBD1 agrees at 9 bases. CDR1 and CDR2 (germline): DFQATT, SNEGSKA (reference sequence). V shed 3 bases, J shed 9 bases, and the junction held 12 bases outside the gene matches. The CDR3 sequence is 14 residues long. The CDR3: CSASRPGTGRGQYF. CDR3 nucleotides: TGCAGTGCTAGTCGACCCGGGACAGGGAGGGGGCAGTACTTC.

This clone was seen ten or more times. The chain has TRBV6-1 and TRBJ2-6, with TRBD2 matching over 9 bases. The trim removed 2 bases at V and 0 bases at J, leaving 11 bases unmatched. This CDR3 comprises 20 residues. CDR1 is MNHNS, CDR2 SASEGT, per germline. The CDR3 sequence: CASSEWPPPSGISGANVLTF. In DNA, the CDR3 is TGTGCCAGCAGTGAATGGCCCCCCCCTAGCGGGATCTCTGGGGCCAACGTCCTGACTTTC.

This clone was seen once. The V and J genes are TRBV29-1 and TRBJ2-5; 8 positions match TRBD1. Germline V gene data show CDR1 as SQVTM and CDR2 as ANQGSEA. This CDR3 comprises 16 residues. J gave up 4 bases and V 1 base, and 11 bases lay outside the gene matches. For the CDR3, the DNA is TGCAGCGTTGAAGGAGGTGGCAGGGGGCTCTTAGAGACCCAGTACTTC. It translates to CSVEGGGRGLLETQYF.

In nucleotides, the CDR3 is TGTGCCAGCAGCTTATGGGGACAGGGAACAGATACGCAGTATTTT. This codes for CASSLWGQGTDTQYF. This sequence joins TRBV7-3 and TRBJ2-3; 9 bases fit TRBD1. The CDR3 is made up of 15 amino acids. The germline CDR1 and CDR2 sequences are SGHTA and FQGTGA. The trim removed 2 bases at V and 3 bases at J, leaving 3 bases unmatched.

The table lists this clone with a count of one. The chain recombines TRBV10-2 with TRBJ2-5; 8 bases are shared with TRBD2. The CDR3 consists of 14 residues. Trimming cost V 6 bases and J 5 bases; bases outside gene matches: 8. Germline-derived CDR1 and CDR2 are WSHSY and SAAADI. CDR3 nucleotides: TGCGCCAGCAGGGGAGCGGGGGTGGGTGAGACCCAGTACTTC. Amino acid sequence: CASRGAGVGETQYF.

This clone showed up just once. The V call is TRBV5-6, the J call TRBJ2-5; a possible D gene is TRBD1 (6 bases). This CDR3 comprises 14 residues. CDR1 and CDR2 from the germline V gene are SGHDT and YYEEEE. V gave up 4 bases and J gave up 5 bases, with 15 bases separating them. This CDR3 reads CASSVRTVSETQYF. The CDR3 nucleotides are TGTGCCAGCAGCGTTAGGACAGTGAGTGAGACCCAGTACTTC.

CDR3 loop: CATDRGNEQFF. The CDR3 bases are TGTGCCACCGACAGGGGCAATGAGCAGTTCTTC. The chain links TRBV6-5 to TRBJ2-1; 8 bases line up with TRBD1. The V segment lost 10 bases and the J segment 6 bases; nucleotides outside the gene matches: 2. Per germline, CDR1 MNHEY and CDR2 SVGAGI. The CDR3 length is 11 residues.

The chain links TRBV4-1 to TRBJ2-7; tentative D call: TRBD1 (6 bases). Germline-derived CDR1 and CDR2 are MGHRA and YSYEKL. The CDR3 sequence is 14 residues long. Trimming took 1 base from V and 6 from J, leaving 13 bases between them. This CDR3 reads CASSQAQGYAEQYF. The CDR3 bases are TGCGCCAGCAGCCAAGCACAGGGTTACGCCGAGCAGTACTTC.

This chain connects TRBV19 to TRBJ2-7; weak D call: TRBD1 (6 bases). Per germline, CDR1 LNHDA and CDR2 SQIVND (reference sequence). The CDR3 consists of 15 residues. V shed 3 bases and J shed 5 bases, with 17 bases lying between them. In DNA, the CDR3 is TGTGCCAGTAGTATCCGGGCCGGGACAAACCACGAGCAGTACTTC. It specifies CASSIRAGTNHEQYF.

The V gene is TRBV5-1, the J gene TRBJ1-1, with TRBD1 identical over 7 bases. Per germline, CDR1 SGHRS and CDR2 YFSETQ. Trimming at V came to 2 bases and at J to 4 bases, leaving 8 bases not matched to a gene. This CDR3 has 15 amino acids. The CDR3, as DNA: TGCGCCAGCAGCTTAGACAGGGTCGGGGGCACTGAAGCTTTCTTT. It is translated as CASSLDRVGGTEAFF.

Here the CDR3 DNA reads TGTGCCACCAGCAGAGATCTCCGAGCGGAGACCCAGTACTTC. Protein: CATSRDLRAETQYF. The chain couples TRBV15 to TRBJ2-5; no reliable D call. This CDR3 is built from 14 residues. Per germline, CDR1 LNHNV and CDR2 YYDKDF (reference sequence). V was trimmed by 0 bases and J by 5 bases, leaving 10 bases between them.

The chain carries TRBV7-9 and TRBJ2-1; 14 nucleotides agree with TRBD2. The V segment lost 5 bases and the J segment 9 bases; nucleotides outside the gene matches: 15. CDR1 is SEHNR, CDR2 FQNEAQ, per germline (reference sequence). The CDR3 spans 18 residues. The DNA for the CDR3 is TGTGCCAGCAGCGACCCCGGGACTAGCGGGAGCTTGTGGAGTGAGCAGTTCTTC. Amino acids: CASSDPGTSGSLWSEQFF.

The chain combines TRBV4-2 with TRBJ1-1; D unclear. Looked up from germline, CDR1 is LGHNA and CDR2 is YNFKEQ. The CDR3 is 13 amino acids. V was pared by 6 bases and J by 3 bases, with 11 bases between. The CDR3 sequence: CASRSRLDTEAFF. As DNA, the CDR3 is TGTGCCAGCAGAAGCAGGTTGGACACTGAAGCTTTCTTT.

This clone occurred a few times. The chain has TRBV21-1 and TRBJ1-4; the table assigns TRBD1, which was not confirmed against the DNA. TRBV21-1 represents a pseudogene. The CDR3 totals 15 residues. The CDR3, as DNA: TGTGCCAGCAGCAAAGAGGGACAGCCTAATGAAAAACTGTTTTTT. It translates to CASSKEGQPNEKLFF.

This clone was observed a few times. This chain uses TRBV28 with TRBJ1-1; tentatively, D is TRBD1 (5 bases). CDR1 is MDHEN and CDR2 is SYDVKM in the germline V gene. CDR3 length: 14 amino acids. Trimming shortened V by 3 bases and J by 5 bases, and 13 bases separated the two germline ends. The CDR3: CASSLAGQGTEAFF. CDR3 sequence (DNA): TGTGCCAGCAGTTTGGCCGGTCAGGGTACTGAAGCTTTCTTT.

CDR3 residues: CASSLGTGYDKSENEQFF. The DNA for the CDR3 is TGTGCCAGCAGTTTGGGGACAGGGTATGATAAATCCGAAAATGAGCAGTTCTTC. This chain uses TRBV28 with TRBJ2-1; 9 bases are shared with TRBD1. Germline V gene lookup returns CDR1 MDHEN and CDR2 SYDVKM. The CDR3 covers 18 residues. Trimming cost V 3 bases and J 7 bases; bases outside gene matches: 16.

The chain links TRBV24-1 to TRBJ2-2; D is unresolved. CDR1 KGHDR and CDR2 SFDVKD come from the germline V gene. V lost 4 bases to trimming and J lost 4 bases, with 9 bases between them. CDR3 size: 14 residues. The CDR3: CATSESVSTGELFF. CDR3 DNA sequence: TGTGCCACCAGTGAATCTGTGAGCACCGGGGAGCTGTTTTTT.